The next 7 T cell receptor beta chains were all read from a single sample in a study of CD8 T cells in ankylosing spondylitis (dated by TCRdb to about 2017). Their recognized antigens are unknown. Overall study outcomes, separate from this receptor: A TCR beta motif of 8 or 9 highly homologous amino acid variants appeared characteristic of blood from ankylosing spondylitis patients.

To prepare the library, 5' RACE was applied. The data were produced on an Illumina HiSeq 2500. TCRdb redid the processing of the public reads, applying fastp at Q25 and MiXCR, and retained in-frame beta chains. Each CDR3 protein gets just one entry, which takes the most common genes and DNA from the rows behind it. A total of over 600,000 distinct CDR3 sequences appear in this sample, 19% of them only once. Under 20% of the sample rests with the top ten. Sequenced: blood, either unsorted or a sorted T cell fraction (not recorded which). The origin of the receptors is a male donor with ankylosing spondylitis.

This clonotype was detected only a few times. The rearrangement uses TRBV20-1 and TRBJ2-3; 15 bases map to TRBD2. Trimming removed 5 bases from V and 5 bases from J; junction bases left unmatched: 5. The CDR3 runs 15 residues. Germline lookup yields CDR1 DFQATT and CDR2 SNEGSKA (reference sequence). CDR3 sequence (DNA): TGCAGTGCTGCCCTGGGACTAGCGGGAGGAGATACGCAGTATTTT. Residues: CSAALGLAGGDTQYF.

The V call is TRBV5-1, the J call TRBJ2-5; 7 positions match TRBD1. Germline values: CDR1 SGHRS, CDR2 YFSETQ. The V and J ends lost 3 bases and 5 bases, in that order; junction bases with no gene match: 13. The CDR3 contains 16 residues. This chain's CDR3 is CASSSGQAAGGETQYF. CDR3 DNA: TGCGCCAGCAGCTCAGGACAGGCGGCCGGCGGGGAGACCCAGTACTTC.

This clonotype was counted only a few times. This chain connects TRBV6-2 or TRBV6-3 to TRBJ2-5, with TRBD2 as a possible D gene (5 bases). This CDR3 has 10 amino acids. CDR1 MNHEY and CDR2 SVGEGT come from the germline V gene. Trimming took 6 bases from V and 7 from J, leaving 6 bases between them. Written as DNA, the CDR3 is TGTGCCAGCAGAGGAGGGACCCAGTACTTC. It specifies CASRGGTQYF.

The V gene is TRBV10-2, the J gene TRBJ2-1, with D perhaps TRBD2 (6 bases). V lost 6 bases to trimming and J lost 6 bases, with 12 bases between them. Germline CDR1 WSHSY, CDR2 SAAADI. The CDR3 covers 13 residues. CDR3 coding DNA: TGCGCCAGCAGGATGACTAGTTCCAATGAGCAGTTCTTC. Amino acids: CASRMTSSNEQFF.

In its sample, this clonotype was seen many times. The V gene is TRBV28, the J gene TRBJ2-2, with D uncertain. The V gene lost 6 bases and the J gene lost 7 bases, with 15 bases spanning the gap. This CDR3 contains 14 residues. Germline values: CDR1 MDHEN, CDR2 SYDVKM. The CDR3 here is CASSEHREDGELFF. CDR3 nucleotides: TGTGCCAGCAGCGAACACCGTGAGGACGGGGAGCTGTTTTTT.

The V gene is TRBV12-5, the J gene TRBJ2-1, with 7 bases matching TRBD2. With V trimmed by 3 bases and J by 8 bases, 7 bases remained unmatched. This CDR3 contains 14 residues. Per germline, CDR1 LGHNT and CDR2 FRNRAP. CDR3 sequence (DNA): TGTGCTAGTGGTTTAGCGGGACGCATTGATGAGCAGTTCTTC. Translation: CASGLAGRIDEQFF.

The J gene is TRBJ2-1, the V gene TRBV2; 15 bases match TRBD2. Germline V gene lookup returns CDR1 SNHLY and CDR2 FYNNEI. Trimming cost V 7 bases and J 7 bases; bases outside gene matches: 5. This CDR3 region has 15 residues. CDR3 region: CASNQGTSGRNEQFF. The CDR3 nucleotides are TGTGCCAGCAACCAAGGGACTAGCGGGAGGAATGAGCAGTTCTTC.